Listed here are 29 T cell receptor beta chains from one sample, sequenced in a study of blood T cell repertoires in COVID-19. The table came from immunoSEQ multiplex PCR; TCRdb's copy has only in-frame clones and leaves some out. Of 450,000 or so clones listed, about 91% are singletons. The sequencing input was peripheral blood. These receptors came from a man aged 18 to 30 with COVID-19, enrolled during active disease.

The genes are TRBV18 and TRBJ1-3; perhaps TRBD1 as D (6 bases). This CDR3 is built from 15 residues. Deletions cut 3 bases from V and 0 bases from J, with 9 bases between. The germline V gene has CDR1 KGHSH and CDR2 LQKENI. The CDR3 DNA reads TGTGCCAGCTCACCCCGACAGGCCTCTGGAAACACCATATATTTT. Translating it yields CASSPRQASGNTIYF. Looking up the rest from reference TRBV18 and TRBJ1-3 gives the full variable domain: NAGVMQNPRHLVRRRGQEARLRCSPMKGHSHVYWYRQLPEEGLKFMVYLQKENIIDESGMPKERFSAEFPKEGPSILRIQQVVRGDSAAYFCASSPRQASGNTIYFGEGSWLTVV.

The J gene is TRBJ1-2, the V gene TRBV3-1 (or the pseudogene TRBV3-2); possible D gene TRBD1, 5 bases. The V end lost 0 bases, the J end lost 2 bases, and 13 bases lay between the germline ends. Germline V gene data show CDR1 as LGHDT and CDR2 as YNNKEL (reference sequence). The CDR3 is made up of 16 amino acids. This CDR3 reads CASSQEVTAKNYGYTF. In DNA form, the CDR3 reads TGTGCCAGCAGCCAAGAAGTGACAGCAAAAAACTATGGCTACACCTTC.

The chain recombines TRBV5-6 with TRBJ2-1; a weak D match, TRBD2 (6 bases). Germline CDR1 SGHDT, CDR2 YYEEEE. The CDR3 contains 17 residues. Trimming removed 0 bases at V and 5 bases at J, with 18 bases between. The CDR3 DNA reads as TGTGCCAGCAGCTTGGGGTCTTCTAGCGTACTAGACAATGAGCAGTTCTTC. The encoded protein is CASSLGSSSVLDNEQFF.

The rearrangement links TRBV24-1 to TRBJ1-2; the match to TRBD1 covers 10 bases. Trimming at V came to 11 bases and at J to 8 bases, leaving 4 bases not matched to a gene. CDR1 and CDR2 from the germline V gene are KGHDR and SFDVKD. This CDR3 contains 11 residues. In DNA form, the CDR3 reads TGTGCCATTGGGACAGGGGAAGGCTACACCTTC. Its protein product is CAIGTGEGYTF.

The CDR3 bases are TGTGCCTTTGGGACAGATCCTGGAAACACCATATATTTT. Protein sequence: CAFGTDPGNTIYF. This chain uses TRBV30 with TRBJ1-3; TRBD1 matches at 7 bases. The germline CDR1 and CDR2 sequences are GTSNPN and SVGIG (reference sequence). The CDR3 extends over 13 amino acids. Trimming took 7 bases from V and 2 from J; bases not matched to a gene: 5.

The chain uses TRBV28 and TRBJ2-2, with TRBD1 matching 9 bases. CDR3 length: 14 amino acids. Germline V gene sequence: CDR1 MDHEN, CDR2 SYDVKM. J gave up 6 bases and V 4 bases, and 3 bases lay outside the gene matches. This CDR3 reads CASSWTGAAGELFF. In DNA form, the CDR3 reads TGTGCCAGCAGTTGGACAGGGGCGGCCGGGGAGCTGTTTTTT.

The chain employs TRBV5-8 and TRBJ2-3, with 10 bases lining up with TRBD1. The V and J ends lost 4 bases and 6 bases, in that order; junction bases with no gene match: 8. The germline gives CDR1 SGHTS, CDR2 YDEGEE. The CDR3 sequence is 15 residues long. CDR3 in DNA: TGTGCCAGCAGCAGAGAGGGACAGGGGAGCGATACGCAGTATTTT. This translates into CASSREGQGSDTQYF.

The chain uses TRBV18 and TRBJ2-6; 11 bases match TRBD1. V dropped 5 bases and J dropped 0; count of bases not matched to a gene: 3. CDR1 and CDR2 (germline): KGHSH, LQKENI. This CDR3 has 17 residues. CDR3: CASSFGTGGSGANVLTF. The CDR3 DNA is TGTGCCAGCTCATTTGGGACAGGGGGCTCTGGGGCCAACGTCCTGACTTTC.

The CDR3 nucleotides are TGTGCCACCAGCAGACCCAGGGGTAAGGACGAGCAGTACTTC. Encoded protein: CATSRPRGKDEQYF. V usage is TRBV15 and J usage is TRBJ2-7; weak D call: TRBD1 (6 bases). This CDR3 region has 14 residues. CDR1 and CDR2 from the germline V gene are LNHNV and YYDKDF (reference sequence). The germline V and J ends were trimmed by 2 bases and 5 bases, with 13 bases remaining between them.

This sequence joins TRBV11-3 and TRBJ1-1; no reliable D call. CDR3 length: 12 amino acids. CDR1 and CDR2 from the germline V gene are SGHNT and YENEEA. Trimming took 4 bases from V and 11 from J, leaving 14 bases between them. CDR3 residues: CASSSTPPGAFF. DNA of the CDR3: TGTGCCAGCAGCTCTACACCGCCGGGGGCTTTCTTT.

This chain joins TRBV18 and TRBJ2-7, with TRBD1 identical over 7 bases. CDR3 size: 14 residues. Germline assignment: CDR1 KGHSH and CDR2 LQKENI. With V trimmed by 2 bases and J by 6 bases, 7 bases remained unmatched. The CDR3 sequence is CASSPDRVSGEQYF. The CDR3 DNA reads TGTGCCAGCTCACCAGACAGGGTATCTGGCGAGCAGTACTTC.

This rearrangement joins TRBV6-5 to TRBJ2-3; D is perhaps TRBD2 (7 bases). Germline V gives CDR1 MNHEY, CDR2 SVGAGI. CDR3 length equals 13 residues. V lost 8 bases to trimming and J lost 5 bases, with 14 bases between them. This CDR3 reads CASGGGVEDTQYF. The CDR3 nucleotides read TGTGCCAGCGGAGGGGGGGTAGAAGATACGCAGTATTTT.

V is TRBV5-1 and J is TRBJ1-1; 8 nucleotides line up with TRBD1. The length of the CDR3 is 14 residues. The V and J ends lost 7 bases and 4 bases, in that order; junction bases with no gene match: 9. Germline V CDR1 and CDR2: SGHRS, YFSETQ. The DNA of the CDR3 is TGCGCCAGCGCCATGACAGGGGTCAGCACTGAAGCTTTCTTT. This sequence encodes CASAMTGVSTEAFF. Variable domain in full (rest from reference TRBV5-1 and TRBJ1-1): KAGVTQTPRYLIKTRGQQVTLSCSPISGHRSVSWYQQTPGQGLQFLFEYFSETQRNKGNFPGRFSGRQFSNSRSEMNVSTLELGDSALYLCASAMTGVSTEAFFGQGTRLTVV.

In this sample, this clone turned up a few times. The chain joins TRBV2 to TRBJ2-5; 9 bases map to TRBD1. Germline CDR1 reads SNHLY; CDR2 reads FYNNEI. V shed 7 bases, J shed 7 bases, and the junction held 10 bases outside the gene matches. This CDR3 is built from 14 residues. In DNA form, the CDR3 reads TGTGCCAGCAACACAGGGGGCTCAGGCGCGACCCAGTACTTC. Its protein product is CASNTGGSGATQYF.

This sequence joins TRBV29-1 and TRBJ2-1; TRBD2 agrees at 16 bases. Germline CDR1 is SQVTM and CDR2 is ANQGSEA. The CDR3 runs 16 residues. The CDR3 protein is CRMGTSGRGTYNEQFF. The CDR3 DNA reads as TGCAGGATGGGGACTAGCGGGAGGGGAACCTACAATGAGCAGTTCTTC.

In its sample, this clone was seen a few times. The chain employs TRBV7-9 and TRBJ1-5; no firm D call. The CDR3 is 12 residues long. Per the germline V gene, CDR1 is SEHNR and CDR2 is FQNEAQ (reference sequence). V was pared by 0 bases and J by 7 bases, with 4 bases between. The CDR3 loop reads CASSLARQPQHF. CDR3 nucleotides: TGTGCCAGCAGCTTAGCTCGGCAGCCCCAGCATTTT.

The chain has TRBV4-1 and TRBJ2-5, with D possibly matching TRBD1 (6 bases). The CDR3 is made up of 13 amino acids. V was trimmed by 6 bases and J by 1 base, leaving 9 bases between them. Germline V gives CDR1 MGHRA, CDR2 YSYEKL. CDR3 residues: CASRQQGQETQYF. The DNA of the CDR3 is TGCGCCAGCAGGCAACAGGGCCAAGAGACCCAGTACTTC.

The chain links TRBV5-1 to TRBJ2-1, with TRBD2 matching 9 bases. Trimming cost V 1 base and J 8 bases; bases outside gene matches: 10. The germline gives CDR1 SGHRS, CDR2 YFSETQ. The CDR3 totals 16 residues. The CDR3 reads CASSLFGSGSPHEQFF. CDR3 in DNA: TGCGCCAGCAGCTTGTTTGGTAGCGGGAGTCCCCATGAGCAGTTCTTC.

V and J are TRBV2 and TRBJ2-5; 9 nucleotides match TRBD2. CDR1 and CDR2 (germline): SNHLY, FYNNEI. The ends lost 7 bases at V and 5 bases at J; junction bases unmatched: 14. The CDR3 runs to 16 residues. The CDR3 bases are TGTGCCAGCACCATTAGCGGGGGCTCGAGAGGGGAGACCCAGTACTTC. Translation: CASTISGGSRGETQYF.

This chain links TRBV7-2 with TRBJ1-1, with D possibly being TRBD1 (5 bases). This CDR3 is built from 14 residues. Germline V lookup: CDR1 SGHTA, CDR2 FQGNSA. Trimming took 5 bases from V and 0 from J, leaving 10 bases between them. The CDR3 loop reads CASSLPGVNTEAFF. The CDR3 DNA reads as TGTGCCAGCAGCCTTCCGGGGGTGAACACTGAAGCTTTCTTT.

This chain connects TRBV6-5 to TRBJ2-7, with 9 bases that match TRBD1. The length of the CDR3 is 13 residues. V lost 6 bases and J lost 4; bases outside the gene matches: 4. CDR1 and CDR2 from the germline V gene are MNHEY and SVGAGI. In nucleotides, the CDR3 is TGTGCCAGCAGCCAGGGACAGGGTTACGAGCAGTACTTC. It translates to CASSQGQGYEQYF.

The chain couples TRBV7-6 to TRBJ2-1, with 11 positions matching TRBD2. The J segment lost 4 bases and the V segment lost 1 base, leaving 9 bases of the junction unmatched. This CDR3 contains 18 residues. CDR1 and CDR2 (germline): SGHVS, FNYEAQ. CDR3 loop: CASSLDISGTSGYNEQFF. The CDR3 DNA reads as TGTGCCAGCAGCTTAGATATATCCGGGACTAGCGGATACAATGAGCAGTTCTTC.

This chain joins TRBV6-1 and TRBJ2-1, with 8 bases aligning to TRBD1. Germline V gene lookup returns CDR1 MNHNS and CDR2 SASEGT. This CDR3 comprises 15 residues. The V gene end was trimmed by 1 base and the J gene end by 5 bases; junction bases not matched to a gene: 4. This CDR3 reads CASSEVGTGHNEQFF. DNA for the CDR3: TGTGCCAGCAGTGAAGTAGGGACAGGACACAATGAGCAGTTCTTC.

The chain is built from TRBV7-9 and TRBJ1-1; 11 bases are a match to TRBD1. Per the germline V gene, CDR1 is SEHNR and CDR2 is FQNEAQ (reference sequence). The V gene end was trimmed by 7 bases and the J gene end by 10 bases; junction bases not matched to a gene: 8. CDR3 length: 13 residues. The CDR3 reads CASTHAGTGGAFF. As DNA, the CDR3 is TGTGCCAGCACCCACGCGGGGACAGGGGGAGCTTTCTTT.

The rearrangement links TRBV15 to TRBJ2-7, with D possibly matching TRBD2 (5 bases). The CDR3 is made up of 13 amino acids. Germline loops: CDR1 LNHNV, CDR2 YYDKDF (reference sequence). Trimming cost V 5 bases and J 5 bases, with 13 bases left between them. CDR3 sequence: CATSPRGSNEQYF. The CDR3 DNA reads as TGTGCCACCAGCCCCCGGGGAAGCAACGAGCAGTACTTC.

The gene calls are TRBV18 and TRBJ1-1; D perhaps matches TRBD1 (6 bases). V lost 6 bases and J lost 1, with 12 bases in between. CDR1 is KGHSH and CDR2 is LQKENI in the germline V gene. The CDR3 extends over 14 amino acids. The chain's CDR3 is CASSFGTTNTEAFF. The CDR3 coding sequence is TGTGCCAGCTCCTTCGGGACAACGAACACTGAAGCTTTCTTT.

V is TRBV13 and J is TRBJ2-7; 9 nucleotides agree with TRBD1. With V trimmed by 5 bases and J by 2 bases, 7 bases remained unmatched. Germline V CDR1 and CDR2: PRHDT, FYEKMQ (reference sequence). CDR3 length: 15 residues. The CDR3 region is CASSAPGQGPYEQYF. The CDR3 DNA follows: TGTGCCAGCAGCGCACCGGGACAGGGCCCCTACGAGCAGTACTTC.

The gene calls are TRBV28 and TRBJ2-3; the match to TRBD2 covers 10 bases. The germline gives CDR1 MDHEN, CDR2 SYDVKM. The CDR3 contains 16 residues. Trimming cost V 5 bases and J 3 bases; bases outside gene matches: 8. Here the CDR3 reads CASSLGLAAGTDTQYF. CDR3 coding DNA: TGTGCCAGCAGTCTCGGACTAGCGGCGGGGACAGATACGCAGTATTTT. Looking up the rest from reference TRBV28 and TRBJ2-3 gives the full variable domain: DVKVTQSSRYLVKRTGEKVFLECVQDMDHENMFWYRQDPGLGLRLIYFSYDVKMKEKGDIPEGYSVSREKKERFSLILESASTNQTSMYLCASSLGLAAGTDTQYFGPGTRLTVL.

This chain uses TRBV7-9 with TRBJ1-5; a weak D match, TRBD1 (6 bases). The CDR3 consists of 13 residues. The germline V gene has CDR1 SEHNR and CDR2 FQNEAQ (reference sequence). V shed 3 bases and J shed 7 bases, with 10 bases lying between them. The CDR3 is CASSFTGGQPQHF. In DNA form, the CDR3 reads TGTGCCAGCAGCTTTACGGGGGGCCAGCCCCAGCATTTT.